This entry concerns a single TCR beta chain. The repertoire was sequenced with immunoSEQ multiplex PCR; TCRdb's copy has only in-frame clones and lacks some. The profile shows approximately 160,000 clones, about four fifths of them singletons. Cohort allocation depended upon clinical history that participants reported. These data originate in a study of blood T cell repertoires in COVID-19. Study summary: Samples representing acute and convalescent COVID-19 were sourced from the United States, Italy and Spain.

The length of the CDR3 is 15 residues. Trimming removed 3 bases from V and 0 bases from J; junction bases left unmatched: 2. Germline CDR1 is SGHKS and CDR2 is YYEKEE (reference sequence). This sequence joins TRBV5-5 and TRBJ1-5; 8 positions match TRBD1. The sample consisted of PBMCs or T cells enriched from blood (not recorded which). The TCR sequence derives from a woman aged 45-65 years in a cohort exposed to, infected with or recovered from COVID-19 (not recorded which). CDR3 sequence: CASSSTGDSNQPQHF. In DNA, the CDR3 is TGTGCCAGCAGCTCGACAGGGGATAGCAATCAGCCCCAGCATTTT.